These 19 T cell receptor beta chains came from one sample sequenced in a study of blood T cell repertoires in COVID-19 (dated by TCRdb to between 2020 and 2021). Library construction relied on the immunoSEQ multiplex PCR assay. Entries here come from immuneACCESS through TCRdb and include only in-frame sequences with V and J called. Some clones fail to appear in such tables; in the studies checked, an unresolved V gene covers under half of the shortfall, and the cause of the remainder is unknown. Across this sample there are about 240,000 clones, with 80% to 90% seen only once. The top ten constitute 4.1% of the sample. Sequencing input: PBMCs or T cells enriched from blood (not recorded which). These receptors originate from a woman between 25 and 40 years old who had recovered from COVID-19.

This clone has a single count. The sample carries other DNA sequences with the same CDR3. Here the CDR3 reads CASSLDRGETQYF. CDR3 DNA: TGTGCCAGCAGCTTAGATCGCGGGGAGACCCAGTACTTC. V gene TRBV11-2 combines with J gene TRBJ2-5; possibly TRBD2 for D (5 bases). Germline values: CDR1 SGHAT, CDR2 FQNNGV. V was clipped by 0 bases and J by 5 bases, with 7 bases between them. The CDR3 extends over 13 amino acids.

This clone was seen a single time. In DNA, the CDR3 is TGTGCCAGCAGTGTACTAGCGGGAGCTTACAATGAGCAGTTCTTC. It specifies CASSVLAGAYNEQFF. The chain uses TRBV28 and TRBJ2-1; 11 bases map to TRBD2. The CDR3 totals 15 residues. Germline values: CDR1 MDHEN, CDR2 SYDVKM. V gave up 5 bases and J gave up 4 bases; unmatched junction bases: 4.

This chain uses TRBV9 with TRBJ2-7; the match to TRBD2 covers 11 bases. CDR1 and CDR2 (germline): SGDLS, YYNGEE. V lost 4 bases to trimming and J lost 2 bases; unmatched junction nucleotides: 2. CDR3 length: 14 residues. The DNA of the CDR3 is TGTGCCAGCAGCCTGGGACTAGCGGCCTACGAGCAGTACTTC. It codes for CASSLGLAAYEQYF.

The chain's CDR3 is CATSDSTGPDTQYF. CDR3 sequence (DNA): TGTGCCACCAGTGATTCGACAGGCCCCGATACGCAGTATTTT. The rearrangement joins TRBV24-1 to TRBJ2-3, with D possibly matching TRBD1 (6 bases). V was clipped by 2 bases and J by 6 bases, with 11 bases between them. This CDR3 has 14 amino acids. Germline V CDR1 and CDR2: KGHDR, SFDVKD.

This rearrangement joins TRBV4-1 to TRBJ1-2, with 7 positions matching TRBD1. Germline values: CDR1 MGHRA, CDR2 YSYEKL. The CDR3 runs 18 residues. The V segment lost 1 base and the J segment 1 base; nucleotides outside the gene matches: 12. The CDR3 region has the DNA TGCGCCAGCAGCCAAGTGGCACAGGGGAGCGTGCGTAACTATGGCTACACCTTC. It codes for CASSQVAQGSVRNYGYTF.

For the CDR3, the DNA is TGTGCCACCAGTGGGGCAGGGTATGGGCAGCCCCAGCATTTT. Protein: CATSGAGYGQPQHF. The chain links TRBV24-1 to TRBJ1-5, with D perhaps TRBD1 (5 bases). There are 14 residues in the CDR3. Germline V lookup: CDR1 KGHDR, CDR2 SFDVKD. V lost 5 bases to trimming and J lost 7 bases, with 14 bases between them.

The CDR3 region is CASRFTGDTEAFF. The CDR3 nucleotides read TGTGCCAGCAGGTTTACAGGGGACACTGAAGCTTTCTTT. This sequence joins TRBV2 and TRBJ1-1; 7 bases line up with TRBD1. The CDR3 is made up of 13 amino acids. Germline V gene data show CDR1 as SNHLY and CDR2 as FYNNEI. Trimming cost V 6 bases and J 3 bases; bases outside gene matches: 4.

This clone was counted between two and nine times. The chain recombines TRBV30 with TRBJ2-3; TRBD1 aligns across 9 bases. Germline V lookup: CDR1 GTSNPN, CDR2 SVGIG (reference sequence). V trimming: 2 bases; J trimming: 2 bases; junction bases outside the gene matches: 8. This CDR3 is built from 16 residues. The CDR3 sequence is CAWSIPGQGVTDTQYF. The CDR3 DNA follows: TGTGCCTGGAGTATTCCGGGACAGGGCGTCACAGATACGCAGTATTTT.

The CDR3 is CASFRQGLREGNTIYF. The CDR3 DNA is TGTGCCAGTTTTAGACAGGGACTTCGTGAGGGAAACACCATATATTTT. The chain combines TRBV19 with TRBJ1-3, with 7 bases lining up with TRBD1. The CDR3 runs 16 residues. From germline, CDR1 is LNHDA and CDR2 SQIVND (reference sequence). The junction had 14 bases not matched to a gene; V was cut back by 8 bases and J by 4 bases.

The chain carries TRBV18 and TRBJ1-6; D gene unclear. The germline CDR1 and CDR2 sequences are KGHSH and LQKENI. The V and J ends lost 0 bases and 6 bases respectively, with 6 bases between them. The CDR3 runs 14 residues. CDR3 sequence reads: CASSPPRVNSPLHF. The CDR3 nucleotides are TGTGCCAGCTCACCACCGCGAGTTAATTCACCCCTCCACTTT.

The chain employs TRBV28 and TRBJ1-5; 10 bases are shared with TRBD1. This CDR3 region has 16 residues. With V trimmed by 4 bases and J by 3 bases, 6 bases remained unmatched. Germline values: CDR1 MDHEN, CDR2 SYDVKM. The CDR3 protein is CASSSRDRGPNQPQHF. In DNA, the CDR3 is TGTGCCAGCAGTTCCCGGGACAGGGGCCCCAATCAGCCCCAGCATTTT. The full variable domain, completed using reference TRBV28 and TRBJ1-5, is DVKVTQSSRYLVKRTGEKVFLECVQDMDHENMFWYRQDPGLGLRLIYFSYDVKMKEKGDIPEGYSVSREKKERFSLILESASTNQTSMYLCASSSRDRGPNQPQHFGDGTRLSIL.

The chain employs TRBV4-3 and TRBJ1-2; D unclear. This CDR3 has 15 amino acids. Germline V gene sequence: CDR1 LGHNA, CDR2 YSLEER. V dropped 5 bases and J dropped 8 bases, with 21 bases sitting between them. CDR3 sequence reads: CASSYGGQIGDGYTF. The DNA of the CDR3 is TGCGCCAGCAGCTACGGAGGGCAGATTGGCGACGGCTACACCTTC.

This rearrangement joins TRBV27 to TRBJ2-2, with TRBD1 matching over 8 bases. Germline lookup yields CDR1 MNHEY and CDR2 SMNVEV (reference sequence). The CDR3 has 14 residues. V shed 5 bases and J 9 bases; nucleotides not matched to a gene: 8. CDR3 sequence: CASSPYGQGRELFF. The CDR3, as DNA: TGTGCCAGCAGTCCCTATGGACAGGGCAGGGAGCTGTTTTTT.

The rearrangement links TRBV5-6 to TRBJ1-2, with 8 bases aligning to TRBD1. V shed 2 bases, J shed 4 bases, and the junction held 1 base outside the gene matches. The CDR3 contains 13 residues. Germline V CDR1 and CDR2: SGHDT, YYEEEE. Here the CDR3 DNA reads TGTGCCAGCAGCTTCGGGACAGGCTATGGCTACACCTTC. Translating gives CASSFGTGYGYTF.

The chain combines TRBV9 with TRBJ2-1; the D gene is possibly TRBD2 (5 bases). From germline, CDR1 is SGDLS and CDR2 YYNGEE. The ends were cut back, 4 bases at V and 10 bases at J, with 15 bases in the middle. The CDR3 consists of 13 residues. CDR3 nucleotides: TGTGCCAGCAGCCCCCGGGGAGTGGGGGAGCAGTTCTTC. Translating gives CASSPRGVGEQFF. The full variable domain, its missing parts supplied by reference TRBV9 and TRBJ2-1, is DSGVTQTPKHLITATGQRVTLRCSPRSGDLSVYWYQQSLDQGLQFLIQYYNGEERAKGNILERFSAQQFPDLHSELNLSSLELGDSALYFCASSPRGVGEQFFGPGTRLTVL.

The chain is built from TRBV19 and TRBJ2-1; 10 positions agree with TRBD2. Germline loops: CDR1 LNHDA, CDR2 SQIVND (reference sequence). The CDR3 runs 14 residues. Germline trimming cut 5 bases from V and 9 bases from J; bases unmatched to any gene: 7. The CDR3: CASSVTSGTSEQFF. The CDR3 DNA reads as TGTGCCAGTAGTGTTACTAGCGGGACTAGTGAGCAGTTCTTC.

The chain links TRBV7-8 to TRBJ1-1; D ambiguous. Trimming shortened V by 6 bases and J by 1 base, and 15 bases separated the two germline ends. The CDR3 spans 15 residues. The V gene's germline CDR1 is SGHVS and CDR2 FQNEAQ. As DNA, the CDR3 is TGTGCCAGCAGTCAATCCCAAGTGCGGAACACTGAAGCTTTCTTT. It is translated as CASSQSQVRNTEAFF. The full variable domain, completed using reference TRBV7-8 and TRBJ1-1, is GAGVSQSPRYKVAKRGQDVALRCDPISGHVSLFWYQQALGQGPEFLTYFQNEAQLDKSGLPSDRFFAERPEGSVSTLKIQRTQQEDSAVYLCASSQSQVRNTEAFFGQGTRLTVV.

This chain uses TRBV7-2 with TRBJ1-6; the match to TRBD1 covers 9 bases. Per the germline V gene, CDR1 is SGHTA and CDR2 is FQGNSA. J was trimmed by 10 bases and V by 5 bases; bases with no gene match: 9. The CDR3 has 15 residues. The CDR3 loop reads CASSPRTGERSPLHF. The CDR3 DNA follows: TGTGCCAGCAGCCCCAGGACAGGGGAGCGCTCACCCCTCCACTTT.

V and J are TRBV6-2 or TRBV6-3 and TRBJ2-2; D ambiguous. Trimming cost V 0 bases and J 5 bases, with 7 bases left between them. This CDR3 has 14 residues. Germline lookup yields CDR1 MNHEY and CDR2 SVGEGT. For the CDR3, the DNA is TGTGCCAGCAGTTACTCATACATAACCGGGGAGCTGTTTTTT. Translation gives CASSYSYITGELFF.